The clone carrying this T cell receptor (beta chain) was counted between two and nine times. What it binds is unknown. With 8 bases clipped from V and 4 bases from J, the junction kept 9 bases outside the gene matches. The length of the CDR3 is 15 residues. CDR1 and CDR2 (germline): MNHNS, SASEGT. This sample is part of a study of CD8 T cells in ankylosing spondylitis. Study results and limitations: Ankylosing spondylitis blood appeared to be characterized by a TCR beta motif of roughly eight highly homologous variants. Matched ankylosing spondylitis synovial fluid reportedly contained a significantly enriched population of disease-linked clones. Clones linked to the disease showed a CD8+ phenotype. They occurred at relatively low frequencies in peripheral blood. In the blood and synovial fluid of reactive arthritis, some motif variants had been previously reported.

Scientists made TCR beta libraries using quantitative 5'-RACE with molecular barcodes. TCRdb used MiXCR to reprocess the 5' RACE reads, holding one entry per CDR3 protein. The sample includes roughly 370,000 distinct CDR3 sequences, approximately 20% of them seen just once. This clonotype was sampled from a male donor with ankylosing spondylitis. J is TRBJ2-7 and V is TRBV6-1; 12 bases are shared with TRBD1. Source material: blood, either unsorted or a sorted T cell fraction (not recorded which). CDR3 residues: CASQGDRGQGYEQYF. DNA of the CDR3: TGTGCCAGCCAAGGGGACAGGGGGCAAGGTTACGAGCAGTACTTC.